This T cell receptor beta chain was profiled in a study of T-cell memory formation after mild COVID-19. Broader study findings: Some responding clones appeared in pre-infection memory, suggesting cross-reactive memory joined.

TCRdb reanalysed the 5' RACE reads using MiXCR and keeps one entry per CDR3 protein. Of approximately 180,000 distinct CDR3 sequences listed, around 15% are singletons. This clonotype appeared a few times. Its specificity is unknown. This CDR3 region has 15 residues. Trimming took 5 bases from V and 7 from J, leaving 18 bases between them. From germline, CDR1 is SGHTA and CDR2 FQGNSA. Material for sequencing was PBMCs or a T cell subset sorted from them (not recorded which). The sequence derives from an adult woman who had mild COVID-19 (a few samples of this study predate the infection). Cell type and time point are not known. V is TRBV7-2 and J is TRBJ2-1; D is possibly TRBD1 or TRBD2 (5 bases each). CDR3 protein: CASSPRGRWGNEQFF. DNA for the CDR3: TGTGCCAGCAGCCCACGAGGGCGGTGGGGGAATGAGCAGTTCTTC.